The clone carrying this T cell receptor (beta chain) was detected only a few times. This specimen belongs to a study of blood T cells in healthy people across ages. PCR was performed a second time for roughly 7 to 12 cycles using a sample-barcoded 5' primer and a J-beta primer mix. Each CDR3 protein is one row after TCRdb ran MiXCR on the 5' RACE reads. Among around 2 million distinct CDR3 sequences listed, about two fifths were seen once. This CDR3 spans 13 amino acids. The rearrangement uses TRBV12-3 or TRBV12-4 and TRBJ2-4; D not certain. The DNA end lines up better with TRBJ2-7; the J call may be wrong. The receptor was isolated from a human donor in good health. Sequenced sample: blood. The CDR3 here is CASRAQRNNEQYF. CDR3 DNA: TGTGCCAGCAGGGCGCAGAGGAACAACGAGCAGTACTTC.